This T cell receptor (beta chain) was retrieved from a study of blood T cell repertoires in COVID-19. The overall study: Italy, Spain and the United States were the sources of the convalescent and acute COVID-19 samples. Nucleic acid was either cDNA or gDNA, and it came from T cells, B-cell-depleted T cells, or PBMCs.

CDR1 MNHEY and CDR2 SVGAGI come from the germline V gene. This CDR3 is built from 16 residues. Trimming at V came to 3 bases and at J to 6 bases, leaving 9 bases not matched to a gene. In the original workflow: It was from reference gene primer amplification that nucleated cell counts were estimated. Using immunoSEQ multiplex PCR, the repertoire was profiled, and TCRdb retains in-frame clones only, with some absent. From that table come the V and J calls and clone size; the DNA was used to work out D and trimming. The table lists about 20,000 clones, roughly 88% of them singletons, with around 10% in the top ten.

The material sequenced was peripheral blood. This clonotype was sampled from a human donor in a cohort sampled during active COVID-19. The donor label of this sample is uncertain. This chain links TRBV6-5 with TRBJ2-1, with 9 bases aligning to TRBD1. CDR3 bases: TGTGCCAGCAGTTATTTCGGGACAGGGCAGGTCAATGAGCAGTTCTTC. The encoded protein is CASSYFGTGQVNEQFF.